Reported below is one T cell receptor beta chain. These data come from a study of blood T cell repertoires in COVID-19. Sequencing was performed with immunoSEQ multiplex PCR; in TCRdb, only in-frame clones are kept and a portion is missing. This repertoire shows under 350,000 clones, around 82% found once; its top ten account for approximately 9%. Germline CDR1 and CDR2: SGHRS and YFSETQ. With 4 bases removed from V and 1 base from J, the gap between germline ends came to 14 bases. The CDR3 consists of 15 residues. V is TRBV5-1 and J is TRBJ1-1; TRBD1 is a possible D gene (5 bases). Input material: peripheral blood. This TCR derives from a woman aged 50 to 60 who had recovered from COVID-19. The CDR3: CASSPGGTSNTEAFF. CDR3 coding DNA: TGCGCCAGCAGCCCCGGGGGGACCTCGAACACTGAAGCTTTCTTT.